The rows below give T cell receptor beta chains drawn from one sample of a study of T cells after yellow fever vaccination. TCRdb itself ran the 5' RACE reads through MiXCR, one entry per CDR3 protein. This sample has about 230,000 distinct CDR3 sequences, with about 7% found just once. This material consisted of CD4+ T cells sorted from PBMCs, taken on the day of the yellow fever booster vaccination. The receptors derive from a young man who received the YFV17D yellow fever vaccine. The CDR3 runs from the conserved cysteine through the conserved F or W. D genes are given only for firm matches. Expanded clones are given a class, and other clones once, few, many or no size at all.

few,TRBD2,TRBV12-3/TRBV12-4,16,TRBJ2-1,CASSYIAGVSYNEQFF,TGTGCCAGCAGTTATATAGCGGGAGTCTCCTACAATGAGCAGTTCTTC
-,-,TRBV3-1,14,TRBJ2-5,CASSRLAMGETQYF,TGTGCCAGCAGCCGGCTAGCGATGGGGGAGACCCAGTACTTC
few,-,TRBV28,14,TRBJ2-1,CASAWASEYNEQFF,TGTGCCAGCGCCTGGGCTAGCGAATACAATGAGCAGTTCTTC
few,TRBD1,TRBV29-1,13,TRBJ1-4,CSVTGTGREKLFF,TGCAGCGTTACCGGGACAGGGCGAGAAAAACTGTTTTTT
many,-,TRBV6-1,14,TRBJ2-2,CASSELARAGELFF,TGTGCCAGCAGTGAACTGGCCAGAGCCGGGGAGCTGTTTTTT
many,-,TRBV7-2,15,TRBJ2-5,CASSTLAGTLGTQYF,TGTGCCAGCAGTACCTTGGCGGGGACTTTGGGGACCCAGTACTTC
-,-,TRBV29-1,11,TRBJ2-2,CSVSLTGELFF,TGCAGCGTGAGCCTGACCGGGGAGCTGTTTTTT
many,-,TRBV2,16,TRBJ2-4,CASKNRAPRGKNIQYF,TGTGCCAGCAAAAACCGGGCCCCTCGTGGCAAAAACATTCAGTACTTC
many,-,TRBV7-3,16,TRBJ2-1,CASSPAPGALDNEQFF,TGTGCCAGCAGCCCCGCGCCGGGGGCTTTGGACAATGAGCAGTTCTTC
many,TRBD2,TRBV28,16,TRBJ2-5,CASSSWTSGSEETQYF,TGTGCCAGCAGTTCCTGGACTAGCGGGAGTGAAGAGACCCAGTACTTC
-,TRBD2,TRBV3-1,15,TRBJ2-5,CASSPLGLPQETQYF,TGTGCCAGCAGCCCGTTGGGACTACCCCAAGAGACCCAGTACTTC
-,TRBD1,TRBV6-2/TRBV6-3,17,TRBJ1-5,CASSYSARGVSNQPQHF,TGTGCCAGCAGTTACTCCGCCAGGGGGGTTAGCAATCAGCCCCAGCATTTT
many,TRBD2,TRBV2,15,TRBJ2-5,CASSFSGRAGETQYF,TGTGCCAGCAGTTTTAGCGGGAGGGCCGGGGAGACCCAGTACTTC
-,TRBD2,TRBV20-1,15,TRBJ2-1,CSARLGGGGPGEQFF,TGCAGTGCTAGACTGGGCGGGGGAGGGCCGGGTGAGCAGTTCTTC
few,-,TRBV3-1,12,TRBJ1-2,CASSQAQGGYTF,TGTGCCAGCAGCCAAGCCCAGGGTGGCTACACCTTC